This TCR beta chain was identified during a study of blood T cell repertoires in COVID-19. The overall study: The United States, Italy and Spain were the sources of the acute and convalescent COVID-19 samples.

The CDR3 has 16 amino acids. With 6 bases clipped from V and 1 base from J, the junction kept 9 bases outside the gene matches. Germline V gives CDR1 SGHRS, CDR2 YFSETQ. Original methodology: Amplification from reference gene primers served as the basis for estimated nucleated cell counts. Generated by immunoSEQ multiplex PCR, the TCRdb table keeps only in-frame clones and is missing some. The V and J calls and clone size come from that table; D and trimming were worked out from the DNA. The profile shows more than 85,000 clones, around 85% of them singletons. This TCR was sampled from an older woman with acute or convalescent COVID-19. The chain uses TRBV5-1 and TRBJ1-4, with 7 bases aligning to TRBD1. Sequenced material: peripheral blood. The CDR3 DNA reads as TGCGCCAGCAACGCCGGGACAGTCAAAACTAATGAAAAACTGTTTTTT. Encoded protein: CASNAGTVKTNEKLFF.